Shown below are 19 T cell receptor beta chains from a single sample sequenced in a study of T-cell reconstitution after alpha-beta-depleted transplantation in children. Unique molecular identifiers were incorporated into the prepared TCRbeta library. One entry per CDR3 protein results from TCRdb running MiXCR on the PCR reads. The table includes 490,000 or so distinct CDR3 sequences, roughly a tenth detected once. The material sequenced was PBMCs, taken before TCRalphabeta/CD19-depleted stem cell transplant. The source is a child aged 2-15 years with inherited bone marrow failure, due to receive a stem cell transplant.

The table lists this clonotype with many counts. The chain is built from TRBV6-5 and TRBJ2-2, with 7 nucleotides matching TRBD2. This CDR3 has 16 amino acids. V lost 8 bases to trimming and J lost 3 bases; unmatched junction nucleotides: 12. Germline V gene lookup returns CDR1 MNHEY and CDR2 SVGAGI. CDR3 loop: CASHRLARLDTGELFF. The CDR3 DNA follows: TGTGCCAGCCATAGACTAGCCCGCTTGGACACCGGGGAGCTGTTTTTT.

This clonotype occurred many times. The chain links TRBV12-3 or TRBV12-4 to TRBJ2-1; D tentatively fits TRBD1 or TRBD2 (5 bases each). The CDR3 contains 15 residues. V lost 10 bases to trimming and J lost 5 bases, with 21 bases between them. The CDR3 spells CATTLGASLHNEQFF. Here the CDR3 DNA reads TGTGCCACCACCCTTGGGGCTAGCCTCCACAATGAGCAGTTCTTC.

This clonotype was picked up a small number of times. In DNA, the CDR3 is TGCGCCAGCAGCTTGGCAGCGGGACTAGCGGGAGGGTTCACGCAGTATTTT. Encoded protein: CASSLAAGLAGGFTQYF. J is TRBJ2-3 and V is TRBV5-1; 16 bases fit TRBD2. Germline V gene data show CDR1 as SGHRS and CDR2 as YFSETQ. The CDR3 loop spans 17 amino acids. The junction had 7 bases not matched to a gene; V was cut back by 0 bases and J by 9 bases.

This clonotype was seen many times. The genes are TRBV27 and TRBJ1-2; no definite D call. CDR1 and CDR2 (germline): MNHEY, SMNVEV (reference sequence). The CDR3 loop spans 14 amino acids. V shed 5 bases and J shed 3 bases, with 13 bases lying between them. The CDR3 sequence: CASSRTQTDYGYTF. The DNA of the CDR3 is TGTGCCAGCAGTCGAACCCAGACGGACTATGGCTACACCTTC.

A few counts support this clonotype. The rearrangement uses TRBV18 and TRBJ2-4; TRBD2 matches 8 bases. Trimming removed 5 bases from V and 1 base from J; junction bases left unmatched: 7. Germline CDR1 reads KGHSH; CDR2 reads LQKENI. The CDR3 has 16 residues. Written as DNA, the CDR3 is TGTGCCAGCTCAACAGGACTAGCTTCTGCCAAAAACATTCAGTACTTC. Protein product: CASSTGLASAKNIQYF.

Ten or more counts support this clonotype. The chain employs TRBV6-5 and TRBJ2-7, with D hard to call. V lost 5 bases, J lost 2 bases, and 13 bases lay in between. Germline values: CDR1 MNHEY, CDR2 SVGAGI. The CDR3 extends over 14 amino acids. The CDR3 nucleotides read TGTGCCAGCAGTCTACCCTCGGAAGCCTACGAGCAGTACTTC. This gives the protein CASSLPSEAYEQYF.

This clonotype was seen many times. The chain couples TRBV29-1 to TRBJ2-1; TRBD1 or TRBD2 may be the D gene (5 bases each). Trimming pared 4 bases from V and 0 bases from J, leaving 13 bases between. Germline lookup yields CDR1 SQVTM and CDR2 ANQGSEA. The CDR3 has 15 residues. Here the CDR3 reads CSVVRDHSSYNEQFF. DNA of the CDR3: TGCAGCGTTGTCAGGGACCACAGCTCCTACAATGAGCAGTTCTTC.

This clonotype was seen at least ten times. V is TRBV25-1 and J is TRBJ2-7; TRBD2 aligns across 8 bases. With V trimmed by 0 bases and J by 7 bases, 8 bases remained unmatched. Germline CDR1 reads MGHDK; CDR2 reads SYGVNS. The CDR3 covers 15 residues. CDR3 nucleotides: TGTGCCAGCAGTGAATATACGGGAGGGCCGGGAGAGCAGTACTTC. Encoded protein: CASSEYTGGPGEQYF.

There are many counts of this clonotype. The chain is built from TRBV19 and TRBJ2-5, with 10 bases fitting TRBD1. Looked up from germline, CDR1 is LNHDA and CDR2 is SQIVND (reference sequence). Trimming took 6 bases from V and 5 from J; bases not matched to a gene: 18. There are 18 residues in the CDR3. CDR3 sequence: CASSNPFAGTGDRETQYF. The DNA of the CDR3 is TGTGCCAGTAGCAACCCTTTTGCCGGGACAGGGGATCGCGAGACCCAGTACTTC. Full variable domain (missing parts from reference TRBV19 and TRBJ2-5): DGGITQSPKYLFRKEGQNVTLSCEQNLNHDAMYWYRQDPGQGLRLIYYSQIVNDFQKGDIAEGYSVSREKKESFPLTVTSAQKNPTAFYLCASSNPFAGTGDRETQYFGPGTRLLVL.

The chain is built from TRBV4-1 and TRBJ1-1, with 11 nucleotides matching TRBD1. Losses at the gene ends were 4 bases for V and 3 bases for J; bases not matched to a gene: 7. This CDR3 comprises 16 residues. Germline V CDR1 and CDR2: MGHRA, YSYEKL. The DNA for the CDR3 is TGCGCCAGCAGCCCCCGGGACAGGGGGATTTACACTGAAGCTTTCTTT. Translated, it gives CASSPRDRGIYTEAFF.

This clonotype has a count of ten or more. V and J are TRBV5-1 and TRBJ1-2; TRBD1 aligns across 8 bases. The CDR3 consists of 17 residues. Trimming took 0 bases from V and 4 from J; bases not matched to a gene: 11. CDR1 is SGHRS, CDR2 YFSETQ, per germline. CDR3 sequence reads: CASSLGPQGVTTYGYTF. The CDR3 coding sequence is TGCGCCAGCAGCTTGGGTCCACAGGGGGTTACAACCTATGGCTACACCTTC.

This clonotype was observed at least ten times. The chain is built from TRBV5-5 and TRBJ2-2, with D unclear. Trimming took off 4 bases at V and 2 bases at J, with 18 bases between the two ends. The CDR3 has 17 residues. CDR1 is SGHKS and CDR2 is YYEKEE in the germline V gene (reference sequence). CDR3 in amino acids: CASSLTPVPTNTGELFF. The CDR3 bases are TGTGCCAGCAGCCTAACCCCCGTACCTACCAACACCGGGGAGCTGTTTTTT.

Only a few counts were recorded for this clonotype. The chain is built from TRBV27 and TRBJ2-2; TRBD2 might be the D (5 bases). This CDR3 is 16 amino acids long. Trimming took off 5 bases at V and 1 base at J, with 14 bases between the two ends. Per the germline V gene, CDR1 is MNHEY and CDR2 is SMNVEV (reference sequence). The CDR3 DNA reads TGTGCCAGCAGTCCATGGGCGGGTGAGAACACCGGGGAGCTGTTTTTT. Translated: CASSPWAGENTGELFF.

The sample holds many counts of this clonotype. This chain's CDR3 is CATSDSWHNEQFF. CDR3 coding DNA: TGTGCCACCAGTGATTCGTGGCACAATGAGCAGTTCTTC. The chain joins TRBV24-1 to TRBJ2-1; D not resolved. In germline, CDR1 is KGHDR, CDR2 SFDVKD. The CDR3 length is 13 residues. V was cut by 2 bases and J by 5 bases, with 6 bases left in between.

This clonotype was observed at least ten times. The chain recombines TRBV5-1 with TRBJ2-1, with 9 bases lining up with TRBD2. The germline CDR1 and CDR2 sequences are SGHRS and YFSETQ. With 0 bases clipped from V and 5 bases from J, the junction kept 3 bases outside the gene matches. This CDR3 comprises 15 residues. CDR3: CASSLVLAGNNEQFF. The CDR3 bases are TGCGCCAGCAGCTTGGTGCTAGCGGGAAACAATGAGCAGTTCTTC.

This chain uses TRBV2 with TRBJ2-1; TRBD2 might be the D (7 bases). This CDR3 region has 17 residues. Trimming took 7 bases from V and 4 from J, leaving 23 bases between them. CDR1 is SNHLY, CDR2 FYNNEI, per germline. CDR3 sequence: CASTEGGARYFYNEQFF. The DNA for the CDR3 is TGTGCCAGCACCGAAGGGGGGGCTAGATACTTTTACAATGAGCAGTTCTTC.

This clonotype was observed at least ten times. The chain's CDR3 is CASSSTPGGRTYEQYF. The DNA for the CDR3 is TGTGCCAGCAGCTCCACTCCCGGGGGGCGCACCTACGAGCAGTACTTC. This chain connects TRBV5-6 to TRBJ2-7, with D perhaps matching TRBD2 (7 bases). V was cut by 3 bases and J by 2 bases, with 18 bases left in between. CDR1 is SGHDT, CDR2 YYEEEE, per germline. This CDR3 region has 16 residues. Complete variable domain (other parts from reference TRBV5-6 and TRBJ2-7): DAGVTQSPTHLIKTRGQQVTLRCSPKSGHDTVSWYQQALGQGPQFIFQYYEEEERQRGNFPDRFSGHQFPNYSSELNVNALLLGDSALYLCASSSTPGGRTYEQYFGPGTRLTVT.

This clonotype was counted between two and nine times. The chain's CDR3 is CASSWRRTYEQYF. DNA of the CDR3: TGTGCCAGCAGTTGGCGGAGAACCTACGAGCAGTACTTC. The V and J genes are TRBV6-2 or TRBV6-3 and TRBJ2-7; no definite D call. Germline-derived CDR1 and CDR2 are MNHEY and SVGEGT. Trimming pared 4 bases from V and 2 bases from J, leaving 9 bases between. The CDR3 runs to 13 residues.

This clonotype showed up many times. This chain connects TRBV28 to TRBJ2-1, with D perhaps TRBD2 (6 bases). Trimming shortened V by 6 bases and J by 0 bases, and 12 bases separated the two germline ends. The germline gives CDR1 MDHEN, CDR2 SYDVKM. This CDR3 is 15 amino acids long. The CDR3 reads CASSRDFNSYNEQFF. CDR3 nucleotide sequence: TGTGCCAGCAGCCGGGACTTCAACTCCTACAATGAGCAGTTCTTC.